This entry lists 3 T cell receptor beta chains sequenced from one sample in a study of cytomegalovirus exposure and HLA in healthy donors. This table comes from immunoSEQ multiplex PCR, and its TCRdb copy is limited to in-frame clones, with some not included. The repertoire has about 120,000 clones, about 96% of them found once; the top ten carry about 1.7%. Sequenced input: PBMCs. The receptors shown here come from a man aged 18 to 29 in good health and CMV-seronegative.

This CDR3 reads CASSQERMRTSGRSDTQYF. In nucleotides, the CDR3 is TGCGCCAGCAGCCAAGAGAGGATGAGGACTAGCGGGAGGTCAGATACGCAGTATTTT. This chain links TRBV4-1 with TRBJ2-3; 14 bases are shared with TRBD2. This CDR3 is 19 amino acids long. Trimming at V came to 0 bases and at J to 4 bases, leaving 9 bases not matched to a gene. Germline V gene data show CDR1 as MGHRA and CDR2 as YSYEKL.

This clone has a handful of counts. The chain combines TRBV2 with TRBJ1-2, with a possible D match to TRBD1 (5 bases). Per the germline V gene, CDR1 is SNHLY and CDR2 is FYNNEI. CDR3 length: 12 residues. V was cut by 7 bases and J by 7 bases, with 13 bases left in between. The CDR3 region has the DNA TGTGCCAGCATGCCCTGGGGCGGTGGCTACACCTTC. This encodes CASMPWGGGYTF.

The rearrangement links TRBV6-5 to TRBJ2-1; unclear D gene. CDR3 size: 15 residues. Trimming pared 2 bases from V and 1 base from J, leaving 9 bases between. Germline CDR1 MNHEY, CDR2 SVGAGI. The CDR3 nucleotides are TGTGCCAGCAGTTACGGCGGTCCGTCCTACAATGAGCAGTTCTTC. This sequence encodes CASSYGGPSYNEQFF.